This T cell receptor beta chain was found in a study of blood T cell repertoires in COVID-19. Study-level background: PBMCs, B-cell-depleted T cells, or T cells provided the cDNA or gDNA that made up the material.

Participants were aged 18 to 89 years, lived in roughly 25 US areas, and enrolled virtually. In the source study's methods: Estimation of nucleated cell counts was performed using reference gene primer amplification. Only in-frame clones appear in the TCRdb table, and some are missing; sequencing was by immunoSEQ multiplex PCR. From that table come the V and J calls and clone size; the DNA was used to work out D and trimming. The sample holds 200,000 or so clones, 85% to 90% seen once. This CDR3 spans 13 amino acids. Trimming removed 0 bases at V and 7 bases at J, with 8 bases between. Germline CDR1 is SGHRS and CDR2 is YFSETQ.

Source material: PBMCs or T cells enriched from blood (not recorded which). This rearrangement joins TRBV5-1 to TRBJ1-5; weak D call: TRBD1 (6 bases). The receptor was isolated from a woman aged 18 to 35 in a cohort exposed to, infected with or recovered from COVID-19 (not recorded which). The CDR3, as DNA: TGCGCCAGCAGCTTGGGACAGGAGCAGCCCCAGCATTTT. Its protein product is CASSLGQEQPQHF.